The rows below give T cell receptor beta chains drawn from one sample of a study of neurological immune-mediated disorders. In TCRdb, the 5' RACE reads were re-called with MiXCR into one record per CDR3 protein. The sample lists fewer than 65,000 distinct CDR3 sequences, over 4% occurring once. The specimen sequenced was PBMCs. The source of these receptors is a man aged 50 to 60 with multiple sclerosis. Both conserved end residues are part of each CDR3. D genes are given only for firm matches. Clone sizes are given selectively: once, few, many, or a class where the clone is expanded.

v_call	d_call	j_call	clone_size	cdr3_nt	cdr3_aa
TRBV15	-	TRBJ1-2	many	TGTGCCACCAGCACTGGACAGTCCTATGGCTACACCTTC	CATSTGQSYGYTF
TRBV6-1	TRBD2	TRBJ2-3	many	TGTGCCAGCCGGGGTAGCGGGGACACAGATACGCAGTATTTT	CASRGSGDTDTQYF
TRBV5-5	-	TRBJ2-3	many	TGTGCCAGCAGCCTTGGGGGGGGGCCCAAGGATACGCAGTATTTT	CASSLGGGPKDTQYF
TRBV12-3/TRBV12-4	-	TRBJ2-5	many	TGTGCCAGCAGTTTAGGTCGGGAAGAGACCCAGTACTTC	CASSLGREETQYF
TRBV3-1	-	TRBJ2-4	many	TGTGCCAGCAGAGGACCTTCGTACATTCAGTACTTC	CASRGPSYIQYF
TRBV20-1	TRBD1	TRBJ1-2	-	TGCAGTGCTAGAGCCCTGGGACAGGGCAACTATGGCTACACCTTC	CSARALGQGNYGYTF
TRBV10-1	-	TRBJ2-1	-	TGCGCCAGCAGCCTGGGAGCTTACAATGAGCAGTTCTTC	CASSLGAYNEQFF
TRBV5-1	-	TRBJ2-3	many	TGCGCCAGCAGCTTGGCCGTGAGCGGTGTTAGCACAGATACGCAGTATTTT	CASSLAVSGVSTDTQYF
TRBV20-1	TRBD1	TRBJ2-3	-	TGCAGTGCTAGAGGGACAGGGAGAACAGATACGCAGTATTTT	CSARGTGRTDTQYF
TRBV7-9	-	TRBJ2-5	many	TGTGCCAGCAGCCTCCGACAGCACCAAGAGACCCAGTACTTC	CASSLRQHQETQYF
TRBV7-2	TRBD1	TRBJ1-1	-	TGTGCCAGCAGCCCAGGACAAACAGGGGTTTCTGAAGCTTTCTTT	CASSPGQTGVSEAFF
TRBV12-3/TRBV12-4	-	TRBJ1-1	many	TGTGCCAGCAGTTTACGGGCAGGGAAGACTGAAGCTTTCTTT	CASSLRAGKTEAFF
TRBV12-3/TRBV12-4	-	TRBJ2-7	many	TGTGCCAGCAGTCCGCAGGAAACTATCTCCTACGAGCAGTACTTC	CASSPQETISYEQYF
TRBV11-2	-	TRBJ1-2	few	TGTGCCAGCAGCTTAGATGTACAGGCCCCCGTGTTC	CASSLDVQAPVF
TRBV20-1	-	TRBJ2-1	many	TGCAGTGCTCGACTCACGACCCCACTCGGGGGCTCCTACAATGAGCAGTTCTTC	CSARLTTPLGGSYNEQFF
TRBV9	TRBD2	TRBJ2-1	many	TGTGCCAGCAGCCCCCGGGTAGCGGGGGGCGGGCAGTTCTTC	CASSPRVAGGGQFF
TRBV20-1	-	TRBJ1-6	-	TGCAGTGCTAGAGACCCAGTTAGCTCCTATAATTCACCCCTACACTTT	CSARDPVSSYNSPLHF
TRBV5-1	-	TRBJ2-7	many	TGCGCCAGCAGCTTGTTTGGGGGCGAGCAGTACTTC	CASSLFGGEQYF
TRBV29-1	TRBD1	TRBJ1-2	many	TGCAGCGTCCCGGGACAGGGATCTGGCTATGGCTACACCTTC	CSVPGQGSGYGYTF
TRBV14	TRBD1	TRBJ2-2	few	TGTGCCAGCAGACGGGACAGAGTGGCCGGGGAGCTGTTTTTT	CASRRDRVAGELFF
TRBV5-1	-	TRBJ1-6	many	TGCGCCAGCGGGCTCACCAATAATTCACCCCTCCACTTT	CASGLTNNSPLHF
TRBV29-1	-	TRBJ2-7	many	TGCAGCGTTGAAGTTCAAGATTACGAGCAGTACTTC	CSVEVQDYEQYF
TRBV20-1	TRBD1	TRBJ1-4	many	TGCAGTGCCCCCAAGCCAGGGACAGTTGAAAAACTGTTTTTT	CSAPKPGTVEKLFF
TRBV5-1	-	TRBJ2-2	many	TGCGCCAGCAGCTTGGCTGGGGACAAAACCGGGGAGCTGTTTTTT	CASSLAGDKTGELFF